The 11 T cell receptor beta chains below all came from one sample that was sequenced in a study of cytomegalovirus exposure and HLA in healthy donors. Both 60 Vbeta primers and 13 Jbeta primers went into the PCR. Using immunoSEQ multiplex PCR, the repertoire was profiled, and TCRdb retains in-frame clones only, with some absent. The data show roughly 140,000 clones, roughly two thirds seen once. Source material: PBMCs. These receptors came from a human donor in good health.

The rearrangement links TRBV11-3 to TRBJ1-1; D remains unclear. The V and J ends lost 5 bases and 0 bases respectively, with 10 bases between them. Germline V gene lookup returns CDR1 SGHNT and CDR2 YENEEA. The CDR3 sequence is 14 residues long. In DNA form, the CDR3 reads TGTGCCAGCAGCCGATCCGCTATGAACACTGAAGCTTTCTTT. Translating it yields CASSRSAMNTEAFF.

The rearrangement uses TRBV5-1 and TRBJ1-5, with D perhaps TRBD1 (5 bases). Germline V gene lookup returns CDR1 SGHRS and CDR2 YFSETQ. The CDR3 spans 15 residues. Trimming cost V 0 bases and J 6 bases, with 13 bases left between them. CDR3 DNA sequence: TGCGCCAGCAGCTTGGCAGGGTATCCTACTCAGCCCCAGCATTTT. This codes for CASSLAGYPTQPQHF.

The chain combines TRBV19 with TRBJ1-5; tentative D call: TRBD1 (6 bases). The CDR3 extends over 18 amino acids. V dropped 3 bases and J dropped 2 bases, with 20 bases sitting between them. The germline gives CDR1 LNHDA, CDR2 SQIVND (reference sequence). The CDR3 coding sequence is TGTGCCAGTAGTATCGCCGGGGGGGCCCTGGGACGCAATCAGCCCCAGCATTTT. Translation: CASSIAGGALGRNQPQHF.

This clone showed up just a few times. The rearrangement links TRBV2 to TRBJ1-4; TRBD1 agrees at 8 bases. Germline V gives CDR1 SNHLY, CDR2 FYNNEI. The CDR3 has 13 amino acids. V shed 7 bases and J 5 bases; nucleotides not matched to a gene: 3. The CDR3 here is CASKWTGNEKLFF. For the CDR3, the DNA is TGTGCCAGCAAGTGGACAGGGAATGAAAAACTGTTTTTT.

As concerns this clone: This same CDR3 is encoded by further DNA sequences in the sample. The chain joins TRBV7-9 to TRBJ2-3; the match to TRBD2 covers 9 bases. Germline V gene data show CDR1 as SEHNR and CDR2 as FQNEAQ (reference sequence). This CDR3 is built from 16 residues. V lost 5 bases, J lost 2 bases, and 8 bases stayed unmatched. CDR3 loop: CASSRTSGRPTDTQYF. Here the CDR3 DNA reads TGTGCCAGCAGCCGGACGAGCGGGAGGCCCACAGATACGCAGTATTTT.

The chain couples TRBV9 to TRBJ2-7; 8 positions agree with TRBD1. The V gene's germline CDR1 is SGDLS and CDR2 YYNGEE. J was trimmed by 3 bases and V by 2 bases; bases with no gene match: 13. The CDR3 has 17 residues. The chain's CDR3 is CASSVNTGGQGIYEQYF. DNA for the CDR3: TGTGCCAGCAGCGTTAACACTGGAGGACAGGGAATCTACGAGCAGTACTTC.

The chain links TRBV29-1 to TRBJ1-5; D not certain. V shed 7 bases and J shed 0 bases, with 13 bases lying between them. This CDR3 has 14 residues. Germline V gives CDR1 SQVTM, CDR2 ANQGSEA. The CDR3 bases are TGCAGCGCCAGCCTCGGGGATAGCAATCAGCCCCAGCATTTT. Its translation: CSASLGDSNQPQHF.

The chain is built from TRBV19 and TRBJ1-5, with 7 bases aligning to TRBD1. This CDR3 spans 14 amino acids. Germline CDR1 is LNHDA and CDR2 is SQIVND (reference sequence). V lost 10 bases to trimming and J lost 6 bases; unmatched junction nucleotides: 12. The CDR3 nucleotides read TGTGCCACCCTCCCCGACAGGGCGGGTCAGCCCCAGCATTTT. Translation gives CATLPDRAGQPQHF. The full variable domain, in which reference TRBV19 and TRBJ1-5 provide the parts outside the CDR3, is DGGITQSPKYLFRKEGQNVTLSCEQNLNHDAMYWYRQDPGQGLRLIYYSQIVNDFQKGDIAEGYSVSREKKESFPLTVTSAQKNPTAFYLCATLPDRAGQPQHFGDGTRLSIL.

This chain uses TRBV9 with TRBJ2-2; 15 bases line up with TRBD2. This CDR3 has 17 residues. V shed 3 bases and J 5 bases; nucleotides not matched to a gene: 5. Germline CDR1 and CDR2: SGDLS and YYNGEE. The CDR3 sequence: CASSAGTSGGSTGELFF. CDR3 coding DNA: TGTGCCAGCAGCGCCGGGACTAGCGGGGGGAGTACCGGGGAGCTGTTTTTT.

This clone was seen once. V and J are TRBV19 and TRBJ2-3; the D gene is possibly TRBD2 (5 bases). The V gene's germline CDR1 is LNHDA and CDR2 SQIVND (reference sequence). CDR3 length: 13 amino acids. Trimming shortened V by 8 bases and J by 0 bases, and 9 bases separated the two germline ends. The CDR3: CASEGRSTDTQYF. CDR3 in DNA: TGTGCCAGTGAGGGCCGTAGCACAGATACGCAGTATTTT.

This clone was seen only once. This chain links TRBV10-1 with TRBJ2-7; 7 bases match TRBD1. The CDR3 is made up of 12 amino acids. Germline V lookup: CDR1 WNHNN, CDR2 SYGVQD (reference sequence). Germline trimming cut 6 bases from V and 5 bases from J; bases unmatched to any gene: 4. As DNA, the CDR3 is TGCGCCAGCAGCGATGACAGGGACGAGCAGTACTTC. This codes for CASSDDRDEQYF.